This T cell receptor (beta chain) is from a study of Ad26.COV2.S vaccination and SARS-CoV-2 variants. Sequencing used immunoSEQ multiplex PCR; TCRdb keeps in-frame clones, though not all of them. This table holds about 400,000 clones, 75% to 90% found once. V shed 5 bases and J shed 2 bases, with 7 bases lying between them. This CDR3 spans 11 amino acids. In germline, CDR1 is DFQATT, CDR2 SNEGSKA (reference sequence). Treatment defined: 15 to 20 received Ad26.COV2.S at low or high dose, single or two shots; 5 received placebo; per-sample allocation not given. Sampling took place 63 days after the first vaccine or placebo injection. Boston provided a donor who was an adult aged 18-55 years.

The TCR comes from a person between 18 and 60 years old who received the Ad26.COV2.S COVID-19 vaccine or a placebo. The chain combines TRBV20-1 with TRBJ2-7, with no clear D. The material was peripheral blood, obtained in a trial of Ad26.COV2.S vaccine versus placebo. The CDR3 DNA reads TGCAGTGCTGCCATTACCTACGAGCAGTACTTC. Its translation: CSAAITYEQYF.